One and the same sample provided the 26 T cell receptor beta chains below, sequenced in a study of T cell responses to AZD1222 COVID-19 vaccine. The method was immunoSEQ multiplex PCR; TCRdb's version includes in-frame clones alone and lacks a portion of them. The profile covers 130,000 to 150,000 clones, with about nine tenths appearing a single time and roughly 1.5% taken by the ten largest. The sample in question was peripheral blood, obtained 28 days after the second AZD1222 dose. These receptors were collected from an adult who received the AZD1222 COVID-19 vaccine.

This chain uses TRBV19 with TRBJ1-4, with D uncertain. Trimming pared 2 bases from V and 8 bases from J, leaving 15 bases between. The CDR3 contains 15 residues. CDR1 is LNHDA, CDR2 SQIVND, per germline (reference sequence). In nucleotides, the CDR3 is TGTGCCAGTAGTATAAAGATCCTAACGTCGGAAAAACTGTTTTTT. Its protein product is CASSIKILTSEKLFF.

This chain uses TRBV28 with TRBJ2-5; D remains ambiguous. From germline, CDR1 is MDHEN and CDR2 SYDVKM. V was shortened by 6 bases and J by 5 bases, with 10 bases between the two germline ends. The CDR3 length is 12 residues. The CDR3 loop is CASSLRQETQYF. CDR3 nucleotides: TGTGCCAGCAGCTTACGTCAGGAGACCCAGTACTTC.

This chain uses TRBV4-3 with TRBJ2-2, with D perhaps matching TRBD2 (6 bases). The CDR3 totals 16 residues. The V and J ends lost 1 base and 5 bases respectively, with 14 bases between them. The germline V gene encodes CDR1 LGHNA and CDR2 YSLEER. CDR3 sequence: CASSQVAGPGTGELFF. CDR3 nucleotide sequence: TGCGCCAGCAGCCAAGTGGCGGGACCGGGAACCGGGGAGCTGTTTTTT.

The V call is TRBV6-2 or TRBV6-3, the J call TRBJ2-2; 13 bases match TRBD2. The CDR3 covers 20 residues. V was pared by 2 bases and J by 1 base, with 10 bases of the junction left unmatched. Germline CDR1 and CDR2: MNHEY and SVGEGT. CDR3 residues: CASSYTAYGLAGENTGELFF. CDR3 sequence (DNA): TGTGCCAGCAGTTACACAGCATACGGACTAGCGGGAGAGAACACCGGGGAGCTGTTTTTT.

This clone has a single count. This chain connects TRBV10-3 to TRBJ1-1; D is undetermined. The CDR3 covers 12 residues. Germline lookup yields CDR1 ENHRY and CDR2 SYGVKD. V gave up 6 bases and J gave up 1 base, with 6 bases separating them. Here the CDR3 DNA reads TGTGCCATCAGGGGTGCGAACACTGAAGCTTTCTTT. Translating gives CAIRGANTEAFF.

V and J are TRBV5-6 and TRBJ2-7; D is tentatively TRBD1 or TRBD2 (5 bases each). V was pared by 0 bases and J by 6 bases, with 16 bases between. Germline values: CDR1 SGHDT, CDR2 YYEEEE. The CDR3 consists of 15 residues. CDR3 DNA sequence: TGTGCCAGCAGCTTGGTTGGGACCCACCAGAGCGAGCAGTACTTC. Its translation: CASSLVGTHQSEQYF. The full variable domain, in which reference TRBV5-6 and TRBJ2-7 provide the parts outside the CDR3, is DAGVTQSPTHLIKTRGQQVTLRCSPKSGHDTVSWYQQALGQGPQFIFQYYEEEERQRGNFPDRFSGHQFPNYSSELNVNALLLGDSALYLCASSLVGTHQSEQYFGPGTRLTVT.

This clone was seen once. The V gene is TRBV7-2, the J gene TRBJ2-1; the D gene could be TRBD1 or TRBD2 (5 bases each). The CDR3 runs 14 residues. With 2 bases removed from V and 11 bases from J, the gap between germline ends came to 16 bases. Germline-derived CDR1 and CDR2 are SGHTA and FQGNSA. The CDR3 protein is CASSLLGAGYKQFF. The CDR3 nucleotides are TGTGCCAGCAGCTTACTCGGGGCAGGATACAAGCAGTTCTTC.

This clone came up a few times. The same CDR3 is also encoded by other DNA sequences in this sample. The chain employs TRBV12-3 or TRBV12-4 and TRBJ1-5; tentatively, D is TRBD1 (6 bases). This CDR3 has 13 residues. V dropped 9 bases and J dropped 5 bases, with 14 bases sitting between them. The CDR3 sequence: CASRGGGHQPQHF. CDR3 coding DNA: TGTGCCAGTAGAGGGGGGGGTCATCAGCCCCAGCATTTT.

The V and J genes are TRBV5-1 and TRBJ1-6; 8 bases fit TRBD1. V gave up 1 base and J gave up 7 bases; unmatched junction bases: 16. CDR3 length: 19 amino acids. CDR1 and CDR2 from the germline V gene are SGHRS and YFSETQ. For the CDR3, the DNA is TGCGCCAGCAGCTTGAGGCCATACGGACAGGGAGCAGAAAATTCACCCCTCCACTTT. Its translation is CASSLRPYGQGAENSPLHF.

The rearrangement links TRBV9 to TRBJ2-1; D is possibly TRBD2 (5 bases). This CDR3 contains 16 residues. Germline CDR1 reads SGDLS; CDR2 reads YYNGEE. V was trimmed by 4 bases and J by 5 bases, leaving 19 bases between them. DNA of the CDR3: TGTGCCAGCAGCCACCCCCGGCTAGCCTTTAACAATGAGCAGTTCTTC. Translating it yields CASSHPRLAFNNEQFF. The full variable domain, rest sourced from reference TRBV9 and TRBJ2-1, is DSGVTQTPKHLITATGQRVTLRCSPRSGDLSVYWYQQSLDQGLQFLIQYYNGEERAKGNILERFSAQQFPDLHSELNLSSLELGDSALYFCASSHPRLAFNNEQFFGPGTRLTVL.

V and J are TRBV27 and TRBJ1-5; no clear D. The CDR3 totals 17 residues. V was cut by 5 bases and J by 7 bases, with 24 bases left in between. The germline CDR1 and CDR2 sequences are MNHEY and SMNVEV (reference sequence). CDR3 residues: CASSPDPVEALGQPQHF. As DNA, the CDR3 is TGTGCCAGCAGTCCAGACCCGGTCGAGGCTCTCGGACAGCCCCAGCATTTT.

The rearrangement joins TRBV5-6 to TRBJ1-5, with TRBD1 matching 9 bases. Germline trimming cut 1 base from V and 3 bases from J; bases unmatched to any gene: 5. The CDR3 covers 16 residues. Germline CDR1 SGHDT, CDR2 YYEEEE. CDR3 sequence reads: CASSLTGTGPNQPQHF. For the CDR3, the DNA is TGTGCCAGCAGCTTGACAGGGACAGGGCCCAATCAGCCCCAGCATTTT.

V and J are TRBV27 and TRBJ2-2; D is ambiguous. The V gene's germline CDR1 is MNHEY and CDR2 SMNVEV (reference sequence). The CDR3 has 17 residues. Trimming left V 3 bases short and J 0 bases short, with 14 bases between. The CDR3 nucleotides read TGTGCCAGCAGTTTGTCGACACTGTTCGCGAACACCGGGGAGCTGTTTTTT. Translation: CASSLSTLFANTGELFF.

This sequence joins TRBV15 and TRBJ2-1; 7 bases are shared with TRBD2. Germline V gives CDR1 LNHNV, CDR2 YYDKDF (reference sequence). The junction had 2 bases not matched to a gene; V was cut back by 0 bases and J by 6 bases. The CDR3 has 14 residues. CDR3 nucleotides: TGTGCCACCAGCAGAGATCGACTAGCCAATGAGCAGTTCTTC. Translating it yields CATSRDRLANEQFF.

The genes are TRBV7-7 and TRBJ2-7; D possibly corresponds to TRBD1 (6 bases). V shed 1 base and J shed 7 bases, with 11 bases lying between them. The CDR3 totals 13 residues. In germline, CDR1 is SSHAT, CDR2 FNYEAQ (reference sequence). Here the CDR3 reads CASSLGGQGEQYF. The CDR3 DNA is TGTGCCAGCAGCTTAGGGGGGCAGGGGGAGCAGTACTTC.

This clone was seen a single time. This sequence joins TRBV3-1 (or the pseudogene TRBV3-2) and TRBJ1-1; TRBD1 might be the D (6 bases). CDR1 is LGHDT and CDR2 is YNNKEL in the germline V gene (reference sequence). Trimming shortened V by 4 bases and J by 6 bases, and 18 bases separated the two germline ends. CDR3 size: 15 residues. The CDR3 coding sequence is TGTGCCAGCAGCCCCCGGGACATCCCGCATGCTGAAGCTTTCTTT. It encodes CASSPRDIPHAEAFF.

The gene calls are TRBV28 and TRBJ1-5; D ambiguous. V gave up 6 bases and J gave up 2 bases, with 14 bases separating them. CDR1 and CDR2 from the germline V gene are MDHEN and SYDVKM. This CDR3 comprises 15 residues. The CDR3: CASSPIRKGNQPQHF. The CDR3 DNA follows: TGTGCCAGCAGCCCCATTCGAAAGGGCAATCAGCCCCAGCATTTT. The full variable domain, completed using reference TRBV28 and TRBJ1-5, is DVKVTQSSRYLVKRTGEKVFLECVQDMDHENMFWYRQDPGLGLRLIYFSYDVKMKEKGDIPEGYSVSREKKERFSLILESASTNQTSMYLCASSPIRKGNQPQHFGDGTRLSIL.

The gene calls are TRBV29-1 and TRBJ1-1; 7 positions match TRBD1. CDR1 SQVTM and CDR2 ANQGSEA come from the germline V gene. CDR3 length: 13 amino acids. After removal of 6 bases from V and 0 bases from J, the junction contained 4 bases not matched to a gene. The CDR3: CSVGDSMNTEAFF. The CDR3 DNA reads as TGCAGCGTGGGGGACAGCATGAACACTGAAGCTTTCTTT. Drawing the rest from reference TRBV29-1 and TRBJ1-1, the complete variable domain is SAVISQKPSRDICQRGTSLTIQCQVDSQVTMMFWYRQQPGQSLTLIATANQGSEATYESGFVIDKFPISRPNLTFSTLTVSNMSPEDSSIYLCSVGDSMNTEAFFGQGTRLTVV.

The chain employs TRBV24-1 and TRBJ2-3; D possibly corresponds to TRBD2 (6 bases). Germline CDR1 and CDR2: KGHDR and SFDVKD. V shed 2 bases and J shed 2 bases, with 13 bases lying between them. The CDR3 runs 16 residues. The CDR3, as DNA: TGTGCCACCAGTGATTGGGGGGATTTAAACACAGATACGCAGTATTTT. Amino acids: CATSDWGDLNTDTQYF.

The chain combines TRBV4-1 with TRBJ1-1; the match to TRBD1 covers 8 bases. V dropped 6 bases and J dropped 7; count of bases not matched to a gene: 10. The V gene's germline CDR1 is MGHRA and CDR2 YSYEKL. The CDR3 length is 14 residues. The CDR3 DNA is TGCGCCAGCAGGCCGGGACAGGTCGGGGGTGAAGCTTTCTTT. It yields the protein CASRPGQVGGEAFF.

The J gene is TRBJ2-1, the V gene TRBV11-2; D may be TRBD2 (6 bases). V shed 2 bases and J shed 2 bases, with 13 bases lying between them. CDR3 length equals 16 residues. CDR1 and CDR2 from the germline V gene are SGHAT and FQNNGV. Written as DNA, the CDR3 is TGTGCCAGCAGCTTACTTCGACGACTAGCCTACAATGAGCAGTTCTTC. Residues: CASSLLRRLAYNEQFF.

This chain links TRBV6-6 with TRBJ1-6, with TRBD1 identical over 9 bases. The CDR3 spans 16 residues. The V gene's germline CDR1 is MNHNY and CDR2 SVGAGI (reference sequence). V dropped 5 bases and J dropped 9; count of bases not matched to a gene: 11. CDR3 sequence (DNA): TGTGCCAGCAGTAACCGGGACAGGGATAGTGGTTCACCCCTCCACTTT. Encoded protein: CASSNRDRDSGSPLHF.

This chain uses TRBV5-1 with TRBJ2-3, with unresolved D. The CDR3 runs to 14 residues. V was cut by 1 base and J by 10 bases, with 16 bases left in between. Per germline, CDR1 SGHRS and CDR2 YFSETQ. The CDR3 DNA sequence: TGCGCCAGCAGCTTGAGGGCGCCTAATGAGGCGCAGTATTTT. Translating it yields CASSLRAPNEAQYF.

The gene calls are TRBV9 and TRBJ2-1, with 7 bases aligning to TRBD2. The CDR3 has 16 amino acids. Germline loops: CDR1 SGDLS, CDR2 YYNGEE. V shed 0 bases, J shed 4 bases, and the junction held 7 bases outside the gene matches. CDR3 nucleotide sequence: TGTGCCAGCAGCGTAGATGATAGCGGGTCATACAATGAGCAGTTCTTC. Its protein product is CASSVDDSGSYNEQFF.

V and J are TRBV9 and TRBJ1-1, with D unresolved. With 0 bases removed from V and 0 bases from J, the gap between germline ends came to 9 bases. CDR1 and CDR2 from the germline V gene are SGDLS and YYNGEE. The CDR3 is 15 amino acids. The CDR3 coding sequence is TGTGCCAGCAGCGTAGACCTAGGCATGAACACTGAAGCTTTCTTT. The encoded protein is CASSVDLGMNTEAFF. Variable domain in full (rest from reference TRBV9 and TRBJ1-1): DSGVTQTPKHLITATGQRVTLRCSPRSGDLSVYWYQQSLDQGLQFLIQYYNGEERAKGNILERFSAQQFPDLHSELNLSSLELGDSALYFCASSVDLGMNTEAFFGQGTRLTVV.

V is TRBV7-9 and J is TRBJ2-1; 8 nucleotides agree with TRBD2. CDR1 is SEHNR and CDR2 is FQNEAQ in the germline V gene (reference sequence). CDR3 length: 17 residues. The junction had 10 bases not matched to a gene; V was cut back by 2 bases and J by 4 bases. CDR3 in amino acids: CASSLYWPGGVYNEQFF. In nucleotides, the CDR3 is TGTGCCAGCAGCTTATATTGGCCGGGAGGGGTTTACAATGAGCAGTTCTTC.